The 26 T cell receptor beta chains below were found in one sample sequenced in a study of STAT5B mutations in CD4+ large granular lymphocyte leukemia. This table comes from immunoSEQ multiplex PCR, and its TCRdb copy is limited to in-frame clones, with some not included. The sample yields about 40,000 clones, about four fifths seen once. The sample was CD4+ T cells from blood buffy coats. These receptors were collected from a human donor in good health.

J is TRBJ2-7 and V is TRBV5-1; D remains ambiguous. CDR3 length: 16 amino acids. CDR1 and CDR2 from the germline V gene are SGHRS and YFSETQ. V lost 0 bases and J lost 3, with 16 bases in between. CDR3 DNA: TGCGCCAGCAGCTTGGAATATTTACAGAGCCACTACGAGCAGTACTTC. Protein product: CASSLEYLQSHYEQYF.

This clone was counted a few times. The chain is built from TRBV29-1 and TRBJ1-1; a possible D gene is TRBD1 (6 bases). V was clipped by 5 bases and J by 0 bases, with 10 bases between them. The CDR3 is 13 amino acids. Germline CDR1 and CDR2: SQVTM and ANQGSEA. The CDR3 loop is CSVWGAMNTEAFF. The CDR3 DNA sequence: TGCAGCGTTTGGGGGGCCATGAACACTGAAGCTTTCTTT.

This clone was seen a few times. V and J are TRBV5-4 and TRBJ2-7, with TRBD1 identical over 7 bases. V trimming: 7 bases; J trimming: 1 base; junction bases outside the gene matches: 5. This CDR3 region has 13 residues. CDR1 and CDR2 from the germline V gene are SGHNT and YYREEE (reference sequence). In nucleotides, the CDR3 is TGTGCCAGCCGGGACAGCCGATCCTACGAGCAGTACTTC. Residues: CASRDSRSYEQYF.

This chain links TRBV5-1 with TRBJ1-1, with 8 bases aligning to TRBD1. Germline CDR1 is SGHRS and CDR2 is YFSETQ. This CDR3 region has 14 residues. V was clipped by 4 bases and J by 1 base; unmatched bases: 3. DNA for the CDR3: TGCGCCAGCAGCGGAGGACAGGGGAACACTGAAGCTTTCTTT. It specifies CASSGGQGNTEAFF.

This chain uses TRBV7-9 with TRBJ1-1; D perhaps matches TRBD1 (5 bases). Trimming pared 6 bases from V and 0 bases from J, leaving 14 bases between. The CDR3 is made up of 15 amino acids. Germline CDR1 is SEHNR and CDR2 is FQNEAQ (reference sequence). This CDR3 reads CASRHPGMVNTEAFF. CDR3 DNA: TGTGCCAGCAGGCACCCAGGGATGGTGAACACTGAAGCTTTCTTT.

CDR3: CASSAGTLGATQYF. The CDR3 region has the DNA TGTGCCAGCAGCGCCGGGACGCTCGGGGCGACCCAGTACTTC. The gene calls are TRBV11-2 and TRBJ2-5; either TRBD1 or TRBD2 may fit D (5 bases each). This CDR3 comprises 14 residues. Trimming took off 5 bases at V and 7 bases at J, with 17 bases between the two ends. CDR1 is SGHAT and CDR2 is FQNNGV in the germline V gene.

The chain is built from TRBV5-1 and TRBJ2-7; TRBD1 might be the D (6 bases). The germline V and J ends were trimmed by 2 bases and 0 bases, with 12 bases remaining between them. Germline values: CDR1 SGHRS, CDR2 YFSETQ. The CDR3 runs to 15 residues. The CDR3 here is CASSLSTGTSYEQYF. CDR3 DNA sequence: TGCGCCAGCAGCTTATCAACAGGGACCTCCTACGAGCAGTACTTC.

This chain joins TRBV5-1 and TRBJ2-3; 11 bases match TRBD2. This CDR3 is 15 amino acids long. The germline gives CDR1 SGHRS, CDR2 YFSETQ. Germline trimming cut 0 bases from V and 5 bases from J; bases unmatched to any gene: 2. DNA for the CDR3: TGCGCCAGCAGCTTGGGTCTAGCGGGGGGAGATACGCAGTATTTT. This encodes CASSLGLAGGDTQYF.

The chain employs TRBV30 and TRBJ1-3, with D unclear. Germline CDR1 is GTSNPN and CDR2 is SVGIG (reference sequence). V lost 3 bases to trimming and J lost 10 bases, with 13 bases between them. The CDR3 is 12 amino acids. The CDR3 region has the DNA TGTGCCTGGAGCGAGGGAAGGAGGACCATATATTTT. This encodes CAWSEGRRTIYF.

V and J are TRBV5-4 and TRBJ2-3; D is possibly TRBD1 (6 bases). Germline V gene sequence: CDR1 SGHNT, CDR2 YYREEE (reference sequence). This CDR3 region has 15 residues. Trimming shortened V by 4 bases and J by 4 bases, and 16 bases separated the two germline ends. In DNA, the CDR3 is TGTGCCAGCAGCACCCGGAGGACAGACGCAGATACGCAGTATTTT. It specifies CASSTRRTDADTQYF.

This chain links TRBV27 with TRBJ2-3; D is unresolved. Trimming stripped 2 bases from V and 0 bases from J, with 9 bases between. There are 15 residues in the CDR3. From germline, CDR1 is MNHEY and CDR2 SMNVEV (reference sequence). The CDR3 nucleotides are TGTGCCAGCAGTTTAGGCACCTTAAGCACAGATACGCAGTATTTT. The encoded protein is CASSLGTLSTDTQYF.

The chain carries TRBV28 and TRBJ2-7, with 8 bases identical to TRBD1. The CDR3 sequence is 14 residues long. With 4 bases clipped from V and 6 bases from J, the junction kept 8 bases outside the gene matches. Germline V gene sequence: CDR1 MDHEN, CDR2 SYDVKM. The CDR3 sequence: CASSSTGDLSEQYF. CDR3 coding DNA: TGTGCCAGCAGTTCGACAGGGGACCTCTCCGAGCAGTACTTC.

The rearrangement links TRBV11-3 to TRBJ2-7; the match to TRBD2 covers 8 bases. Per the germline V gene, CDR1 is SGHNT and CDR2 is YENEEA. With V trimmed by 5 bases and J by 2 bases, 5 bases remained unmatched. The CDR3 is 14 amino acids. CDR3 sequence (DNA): TGTGCCAGCAGCCCGGGACTAGTTCCCTACGAGCAGTACTTC. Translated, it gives CASSPGLVPYEQYF.

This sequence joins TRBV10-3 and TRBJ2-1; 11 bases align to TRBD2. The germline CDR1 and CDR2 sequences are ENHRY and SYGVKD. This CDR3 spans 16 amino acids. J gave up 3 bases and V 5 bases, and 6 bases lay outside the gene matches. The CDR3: CAISLPGLAVYNEQFF. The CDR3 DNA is TGTGCCATCAGTTTACCGGGACTAGCGGTCTACAATGAGCAGTTCTTC.

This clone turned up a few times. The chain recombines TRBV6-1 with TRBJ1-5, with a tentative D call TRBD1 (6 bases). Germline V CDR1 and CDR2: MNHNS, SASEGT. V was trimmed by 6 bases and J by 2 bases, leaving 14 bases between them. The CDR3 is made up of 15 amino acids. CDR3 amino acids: CASRLQGIRNQPQHF. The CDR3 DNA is TGTGCCAGCAGATTACAGGGTATACGCAATCAGCCCCAGCATTTT.

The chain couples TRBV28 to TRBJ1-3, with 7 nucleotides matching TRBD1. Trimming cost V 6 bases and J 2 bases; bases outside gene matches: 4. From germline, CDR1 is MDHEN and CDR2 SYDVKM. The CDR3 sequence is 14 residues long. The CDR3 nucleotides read TGTGCCAGCAGAGACAGGGCCCCTGGAAACACCATATATTTT. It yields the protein CASRDRAPGNTIYF. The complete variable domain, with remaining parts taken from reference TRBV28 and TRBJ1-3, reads DVKVTQSSRYLVKRTGEKVFLECVQDMDHENMFWYRQDPGLGLRLIYFSYDVKMKEKGDIPEGYSVSREKKERFSLILESASTNQTSMYLCASRDRAPGNTIYFGEGSWLTVV.

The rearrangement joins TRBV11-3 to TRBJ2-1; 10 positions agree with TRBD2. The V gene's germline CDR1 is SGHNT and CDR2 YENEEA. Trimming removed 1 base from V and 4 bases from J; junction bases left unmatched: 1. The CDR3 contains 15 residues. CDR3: CASSLGTSGYNEQFF. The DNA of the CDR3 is TGTGCCAGCAGCTTAGGGACTAGCGGATACAATGAGCAGTTCTTC.

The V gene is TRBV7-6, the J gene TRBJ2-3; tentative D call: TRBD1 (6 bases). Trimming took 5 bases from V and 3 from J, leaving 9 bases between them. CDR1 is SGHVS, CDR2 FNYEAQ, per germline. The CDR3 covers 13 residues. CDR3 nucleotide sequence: TGTGCCAGCAGCCCCGGGACAACAGATACGCAGTATTTT. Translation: CASSPGTTDTQYF.

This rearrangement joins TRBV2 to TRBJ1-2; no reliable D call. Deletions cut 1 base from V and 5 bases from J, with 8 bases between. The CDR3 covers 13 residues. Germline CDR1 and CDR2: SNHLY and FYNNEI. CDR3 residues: CASSEVTAYGYTF. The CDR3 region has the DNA TGTGCCAGCAGTGAAGTCACTGCTTATGGCTACACCTTC.

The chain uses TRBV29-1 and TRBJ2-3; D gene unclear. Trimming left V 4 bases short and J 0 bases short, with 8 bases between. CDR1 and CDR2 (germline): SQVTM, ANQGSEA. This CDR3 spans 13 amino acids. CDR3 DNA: TGCAGCGTTGTCCTCCCGAGCACAGATACGCAGTATTTT. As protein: CSVVLPSTDTQYF.

CDR3 sequence (DNA): TGTGCCAGCAGCTTGCAGGCGAGGCTAGCCGAGCAGTACTTC. Its protein is CASSLQARLAEQYF. This chain uses TRBV5-6 with TRBJ2-7; TRBD2 might be the D (5 bases). Germline V gene data show CDR1 as SGHDT and CDR2 as YYEEEE. This CDR3 is 14 amino acids long. V lost 1 base, J lost 6 bases, and 14 bases lay in between.

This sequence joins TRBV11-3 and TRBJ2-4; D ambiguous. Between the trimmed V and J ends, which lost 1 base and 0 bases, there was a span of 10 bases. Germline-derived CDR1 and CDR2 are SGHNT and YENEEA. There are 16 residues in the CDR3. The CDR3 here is CASSLGADLAKNIQYF. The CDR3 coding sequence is TGTGCCAGCAGCTTAGGGGCAGATTTAGCCAAAAACATTCAGTACTTC. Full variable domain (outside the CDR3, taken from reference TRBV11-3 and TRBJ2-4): EAGVVQSPRYKIIEKKQPVAFWCNPISGHNTLYWYLQNLGQGPELLIRYENEEAVDDSQLPKDRFSAERLKGVDSTLKIQPAELGDSAVYLCASSLGADLAKNIQYFGAGTRLSVL.

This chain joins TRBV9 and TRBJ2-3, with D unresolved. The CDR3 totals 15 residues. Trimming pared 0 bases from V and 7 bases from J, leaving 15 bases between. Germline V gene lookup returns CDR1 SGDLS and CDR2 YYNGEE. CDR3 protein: CASSVEAAQTYTQYF. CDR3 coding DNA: TGTGCCAGCAGCGTAGAGGCCGCACAAACCTATACGCAGTATTTT.

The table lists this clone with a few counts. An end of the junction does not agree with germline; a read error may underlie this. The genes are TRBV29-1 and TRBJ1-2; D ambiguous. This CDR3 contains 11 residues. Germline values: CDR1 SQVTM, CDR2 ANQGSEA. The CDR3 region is CSVEDRQTSSF. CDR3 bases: TGCAGCGTTGAAGATCGGCAGACCTCTTCCTTC. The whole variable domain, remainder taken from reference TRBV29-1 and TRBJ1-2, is SAVISQKPSRDICQRGTSLTIQCQVDSQVTMMFWYRQQPGQSLTLIATANQGSEATYESGFVIDKFPISRPNLTFSTLTVSNMSPEDSSIYLCSVEDRQTSSFGSGTRLTVV.

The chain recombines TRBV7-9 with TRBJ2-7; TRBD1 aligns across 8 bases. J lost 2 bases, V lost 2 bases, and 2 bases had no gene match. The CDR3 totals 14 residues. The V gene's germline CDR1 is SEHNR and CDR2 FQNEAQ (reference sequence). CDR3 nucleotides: TGTGCCAGCAGCTTAACAGGGGGAGCCTACGAGCAGTACTTC. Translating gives CASSLTGGAYEQYF.

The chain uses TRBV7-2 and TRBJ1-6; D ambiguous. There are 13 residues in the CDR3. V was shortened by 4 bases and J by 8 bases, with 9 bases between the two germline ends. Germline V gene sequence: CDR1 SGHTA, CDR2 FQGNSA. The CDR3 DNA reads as TGTGCCAGCAGCTCTACGATGGATTCACCCCTCCACTTT. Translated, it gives CASSSTMDSPLHF.